These T cell receptor beta chains were read from a single sample in a study of technical replicates of blood from several donors. Clones were read by immunoSEQ multiplex PCR, and TCRdb kept only the in-frame ones, dropping some. The sample lists tens of thousands of clones, 94% seen once, with about 0.23% in the top ten. Sequences were obtained from T cells isolated from PBMCs. These receptors were taken from a human donor in good health. The CDR3 runs from the conserved cysteine through the conserved F or W. A D gene is named only where the DNA matches it firmly. Some rows have no size entry. The others give once, few or many, or a class for an expanded clone.

TRBV9	TRBD2	TRBJ2-1	-	TGTGCCAGCAGCCCGAGCGGGAGGGCCTACAATGAGCAGTTCTTC	CASSPSGRAYNEQFF
TRBV4-1	-	TRBJ1-1	few	TGCGCCAGCAGCCTCCTATGGGGGGAAACTGAAGCTTTCTTT	CASSLLWGETEAFF
TRBV10-3	-	TRBJ1-5	-	TGTGCCATCGGAAAAGCGGCAGATCAGCCCCAGCATTTT	CAIGKAADQPQHF
TRBV7-7	-	TRBJ2-1	-	TGTGCTAGCAGCTTAGAATGGGGGCACGAGCAGTTCTTC	CASSLEWGHEQFF
TRBV9	TRBD2	TRBJ2-3	-	TGTGCCAGCAGCCCGGGGGGGAGCCGGAGCACAGATACGCAGTATTTT	CASSPGGSRSTDTQYF
TRBV6-1	TRBD1	TRBJ2-7	-	TGTGCCAGCAGCGTCACGACAGGGGTTACCTACGAGCAGTACTTC	CASSVTTGVTYEQYF
TRBV2	-	TRBJ2-1	-	TGTGCCTTACCACAGGGGGGGAACAATGAGCAGTTCTTC	CALPQGGNNEQFF
TRBV28	-	TRBJ2-1	-	TGTGCCAGCAGCCCTAGCAGCTCCTACAATGAGCAGTTCTTC	CASSPSSSYNEQFF
TRBV27	TRBD2	TRBJ2-7	-	TGTGCCAGCAGTTCCCCTAGCGGGAGGGCCTACGAGCAGTACTTC	CASSSPSGRAYEQYF
TRBV6-4	TRBD1	TRBJ1-1	-	TGTGCCAGCAGGGTAGACAGGGGCGGAGAAGCTTTCTTT	CASRVDRGGEAFF
TRBV5-1	TRBD1	TRBJ2-5	once	TGCGCCAGCAGCTTGGGACAGGGACAAGAGACCCAGTACTTC	CASSLGQGQETQYF
TRBV9	TRBD2	TRBJ2-3	-	TGTGCCAGCAGCGTAACTAGCGGGACCACAGATACGCAGTATTTT	CASSVTSGTTDTQYF
TRBV30	TRBD2	TRBJ2-1	-	TGTGCCTGGAGTGGGGCGGGGGGCTCCTACAATGAGCAGTTCTTC	CAWSGAGGSYNEQFF
TRBV5-4	TRBD2	TRBJ2-1	-	TGTGCCAGCAGCTTCCAACGGGAGGGACTTCTCTACAATGAGCAGTTCTTC	CASSFQREGLLYNEQFF
TRBV10-3	-	TRBJ2-1	-	TGTGCCATCAGTGAGCCTAAGCTTGAGCAGTTCTTC	CAISEPKLEQFF
TRBV5-6	TRBD2	TRBJ2-7	-	TGTGCCAGCAGCTTGGCTTACGGACTAGCGGCCTCCTACGAGCAGTACTTC	CASSLAYGLAASYEQYF
TRBV4-1	TRBD2	TRBJ2-7	-	TGCGCCAGCAGCCAAGTGGGAGGGGAGGGATGGGAGCAGTACTTC	CASSQVGGEGWEQYF
TRBV7-9	TRBD1	TRBJ1-1	-	TGTGCCAGCAGGTTGGGACAGATCTTGAACACTGAAGCTTTCTTT	CASRLGQILNTEAFF
TRBV28	TRBD2	TRBJ2-5	-	TGTGCCAGTGGGACTAGCGGGACCCAAGAGACCCAGTACTTC	CASGTSGTQETQYF
TRBV11-2	-	TRBJ2-7	-	TGTGCCAGCAGCCCCGGGACCTACGAGCAGTACTTC	CASSPGTYEQYF
TRBV6-1	-	TRBJ1-2	-	TGTGCCAGCAGTGAGTCGACAGGCCCTAACTATGGCTACACCTTC	CASSESTGPNYGYTF
TRBV4-1	-	TRBJ2-5	once	TGCGCCAGCAGCCAGCTAGCGAGGGGCCAAGAGACCCAGTACTTC	CASSQLARGQETQYF
TRBV27	-	TRBJ2-5	-	TGTGCCAGCAGTTTTCTGAGGGGAGGAGAGACCCAGTACTTC	CASSFLRGGETQYF
TRBV19	TRBD1	TRBJ2-1	-	TGTGCCAGTACCCCAAGGGGACAGGGTCGATACAATGAGCAGTTCTTC	CASTPRGQGRYNEQFF
TRBV4-1	-	TRBJ2-2	-	TGCGCCAGCAGCCAAGAGGGGAGAGTAACCGGGGAGCTGTTTTTT	CASSQEGRVTGELFF
TRBV5-1	TRBD1	TRBJ2-7	-	TGCGCCAGCAGCGCTCCGGGACAGGGAAACTACGAGCAGTACTTC	CASSAPGQGNYEQYF
TRBV7-8	-	TRBJ1-5	-	TGTGCCAGCAGTCTAGATAGGGACAAGAATCAGCCCCAGCATTTT	CASSLDRDKNQPQHF
TRBV5-1	TRBD2	TRBJ2-3	-	TGCGCCAGCAGCAGAGGGACTAGCGGGGGGGTCACAGATACGCAGTATTTT	CASSRGTSGGVTDTQYF
TRBV4-1	-	TRBJ1-1	-	TGCGCCAGCAGCCAAGATTGGAGGGAGTTGAACACTGAAGCTTTCTTT	CASSQDWRELNTEAFF
TRBV7-8	TRBD1	TRBJ1-6	-	TGTGCCAGCAGCTCGGACAGGGGCTCACCCCTCCACTTT	CASSSDRGSPLHF
TRBV6-5	-	TRBJ2-5	-	TGTGCCAGCAGTCCGATCAGACGGGGGAGAGAGACCCAGTACTTC	CASSPIRRGRETQYF
TRBV28	TRBD1	TRBJ1-2	-	TGTGCCAGCAGCCCCGGGACAGGGAGGTCCTATGGCTACACCTTC	CASSPGTGRSYGYTF
TRBV5-1	TRBD1	TRBJ2-7	-	TGCGCCAGCAGCTTCCCGGGACAGGGTTACGAGCAGTACTTC	CASSFPGQGYEQYF
TRBV6-1	TRBD2	TRBJ2-5	-	TGTGCCAGCAGTGCCGGGGGGTCGAAAGAGACCCAGTACTTC	CASSAGGSKETQYF
TRBV18	-	TRBJ2-2	-	TGTGCCAGCTCATCCAGACAGAACACCGGGGAGCTGTTTTTT	CASSSRQNTGELFF
TRBV11-3	-	TRBJ1-4	once	TGTGCCAGCAGCTTAGAAGGCGGAGGAAAACTGTTTTTT	CASSLEGGGKLFF
TRBV27	TRBD1	TRBJ2-7	-	TGTGCCAGCGGAACAGGGGGTATTCCCTACGAGCAGTACTTC	CASGTGGIPYEQYF
TRBV9	-	TRBJ2-5	-	TGTGCCAGCAGCGTACGGGACTCTAACTGGCGGGAGACCCAGTACTTC	CASSVRDSNWRETQYF
TRBV6-1	-	TRBJ2-5	-	TGTGCCAGCAGTACAGGGTTACAAGAGACCCAGTACTTC	CASSTGLQETQYF
TRBV5-1	-	TRBJ1-1	-	TGCGCCAGCAGCTCGGATACAGGGAACACTGAAGCTTTCTTT	CASSSDTGNTEAFF
TRBV7-7	-	TRBJ2-5	once	TGTGCTAGCAGCTTAGCCCCAACAGTACAAGAGACCCAGTACTTC	CASSLAPTVQETQYF
TRBV15	-	TRBJ2-7	-	TGTGCCACCAGCAGAGCGGGTACCTACGAGCAGTACTTC	CATSRAGTYEQYF
TRBV18	-	TRBJ1-1	few	TGTGCCAGCTCCCCTACCCGACAGTCGAACACTGAAGCTTTCTTT	CASSPTRQSNTEAFF
TRBV10-3	-	TRBJ2-2	-	TGTGCCATCACCTCTAGTAGCGGACCGAACACCGGGGAGCTGTTTTTT	CAITSSSGPNTGELFF
TRBV10-2	TRBD1	TRBJ2-1	-	TGCGCCAGCAGGGAAAGACAGGGAACCTACAATGAGCAGTTCTTC	CASRERQGTYNEQFF
TRBV14	-	TRBJ1-6	-	TGTGCCAGCAGCCAACGTCTGGCAGGGAATTCACCCCTCCACTTT	CASSQRLAGNSPLHF
TRBV4-1	-	TRBJ2-2	-	TGCGCCAGCAGCTCAAGAACCGGTGGAGGTAGCACCGGGGAGCTGTTTTTT	CASSSRTGGGSTGELFF
TRBV5-1	TRBD2	TRBJ2-5	-	TGCGCCAGCAGCGGGCGGGGGAGGGCAGAGACCCAGTACTTC	CASSGRGRAETQYF
TRBV4-2	TRBD1	TRBJ1-2	-	TGTGCCAGCAGCCAAGTGGGACAGCTCTATGGCTACACCTTC	CASSQVGQLYGYTF
TRBV7-9	-	TRBJ2-3	-	TGTGCCAGCACCCCGCCGGGGGGCCGTAGCACAGATACGCAGTATTTT	CASTPPGGRSTDTQYF
TRBV7-2	TRBD2	TRBJ2-3	-	TGTGCCAGCAGCTCGACCTCCATTCTCGGGGGGGCCACAGATACGCAGTATTTT	CASSSTSILGGATDTQYF
TRBV2	TRBD1	TRBJ2-1	-	TGTGCCAGCAGTTCCCGGGACAGGGGGCTTAAAAATGAGCAGTTCTTC	CASSSRDRGLKNEQFF
TRBV14	-	TRBJ2-2	-	TGTGCCAGCAGCCAAGGATTGGGCCGCGGGGAGCTGTTTTTT	CASSQGLGRGELFF
TRBV6-5	-	TRBJ2-4	-	TGTGCCAGCAGTTACGGTGGGAGAAACATTCAGTACTTC	CASSYGGRNIQYF
TRBV12-5	TRBD2	TRBJ2-2	-	TGTGCTAGTGCCCGCCGGTCGGGGTGGCGGGAGGGGAAGGAGGTCGCCGGGGAGCTGTTTTTT	CASARRSGWREGKEVAGELFF
TRBV28	TRBD1	TRBJ2-3	-	TGTGCCAGCAGCTTCAGGGGGCGAATCGCAGATACGCAGTATTTT	CASSFRGRIADTQYF
TRBV7-9	TRBD2	TRBJ2-1	-	TGTGCCAGCAGCCTGACGCCAGCGGGAGATTTTGGGAATGAGCAGTTCTTC	CASSLTPAGDFGNEQFF
TRBV28	-	TRBJ2-5	-	TGTGCCAGCAGTTTCGGTCTAGCTGAGACCCAGTACTTC	CASSFGLAETQYF
TRBV10-3	-	TRBJ1-3	once	TGTGCCGCGGGGGATGATGTAACTGGAAACACCATATATTTT	CAAGDDVTGNTIYF
TRBV7-9	TRBD1	TRBJ1-4	-	TGTGCCAGCAGCCAAGGACAGGGGTTGAGACTGTTTTTT	CASSQGQGLRLFF